This T cell receptor (beta chain) comes out of a study of cytomegalovirus exposure and HLA in healthy donors. With respect to this clone: Its antigen is unknown.

The PCR ran on 60 Vbeta and 13 Jbeta primers. This table comes from immunoSEQ multiplex PCR, and its TCRdb copy is limited to in-frame clones, with some not included. The sample contains some 90,000 clones, 81% of which appear only once. Unrecorded immune exposures were likely, despite nominal health at sampling. Study-wide findings and caveats: TRBV6-2, TRBV6-3 and some other V segments were unresolvable in 87-base-pair reads.

With V trimmed by 7 bases and J by 0 bases, 8 bases remained unmatched. The V gene's germline CDR1 is SQVTM and CDR2 ANQGSEA. The CDR3 has 16 amino acids. Sequenced input: PBMCs. The origin of this receptor is a woman aged 70-85 years in good health and CMV-seropositive. The V gene is TRBV29-1, the J gene TRBJ2-3; 12 nucleotides line up with TRBD2. CDR3 DNA: TGCAGCGGGGGGGGAACTAGCGGGAGGAGCACAGATACGCAGTATTTT. Encoded protein: CSGGGTSGRSTDTQYF.